This T cell receptor beta chain was sequenced during a study of regulatory T cells in long-lasting Graves disease (TCRdb year 2021). General notes on the study: Persistent Graves' disease meant more than 5 years of antithyroid drug treatment with TSH receptor autoantibodies that stayed positive. On average, persistent Graves' disease patients in the clinical cohort had been on antithyroid drugs for about 10.3 years. TCR sequencing covered around 13 persistent and 20 or so newly diagnosed Graves' disease patients, some 33 samples in total. Peripheral blood TCR sequencing and RNA sequencing compared persistent Graves' disease patients with newly diagnosed Graves' disease patients. The study was conducted in China and was registered as a clinical trial.

The CDR3 sequence holds 13 residues, the cysteine and phenylalanine included. Of the read, only the CDR3 DNA is kept; its 39 bases are in frame from base 1. V is clipped by 5 bases and J by 2 bases, and the sequence between their germline boundaries is 5 bases long. CDR1 and CDR2 are drawn from the germline V gene (reference sequence): SGHNT, YYREEE. The sample holds a few counts of this clonotype. The specificity of this receptor is unknown. The sample holds no much larger clone one base away, and base qualities are not on file. The protocol used for the library was multiplex PCR. Data came from an Illumina HiSeq 4000. To build TCR beta libraries, CDR3 regions were amplified by Arm-PCR using iRepertoire HTBI primers. Gel purification was performed on PCR products prior to sequencing. For the original study's pipeline: A total of 62 TRBV and some 15 TRBJ segments were identified across samples and were used for gene usage analysis of CDR3 amino acid clonotypes. COPE and FqMerger were used to merge filtered high-quality paired reads into contigs. Contigs were aligned with BLAST to IMGT TRBV, TRBD and TRBJ reference genes, and CDR3 was defined per IMGT. Clonotypes above 0.1% frequency were classified as highly expanded clones. Repertoire diversity was measured by Shannon entropy, and V-J evenness by the Gini coefficient. Clonotypes shared by more than one individual were considered public. TCRdb redid the processing of the public reads, applying fastp at Q25 and MiXCR, and retained in-frame beta chains. Under each unique CDR3 protein, matching rows form one entry showing the most common genes and DNA. None of the V and J calls come from the authors' own analysis; TCRdb made them. Here the sample has 300,000 to 500,000 distinct CDR3 sequences; under 25% occur a single time. About a fifth of the sample rests with the top ten.

General findings and caveats noted by the study authors: Peripheral blood alone was examined, since thyroid tissue, which constituted the primary lesion, could not be accessed. The authors noted that the small sample size was a limitation that may lower accuracy. Sequencing and analysis were limited to the TCR beta chain. TRBV28, TRBJ1-2 and TRBJ2-5 were preferentially used in persistent disease, while TRBV20-1 and TRBJ2-1 were favored in newly diagnosed disease. Compared with newly diagnosed patients, persistent Graves' disease patients had lower TCR Shannon entropy and fewer highly expanded clones, which suggests clonal expansion. Persistent patients shared more public clonotypes among themselves (around 2,500) than newly diagnosed patients did (approximately 970).

The label giving this sample's time point can be read as: persistent/refractory GD, antithyroid drugs over 5 years with positive TRAb. RNA was extracted from PBMCs in TRIzol for both TCR sequencing and RNA sequencing. Graves' disease was diagnosed according to American Thyroid Association guidelines. Recruitment of patients was carried out at an endocrinology department in Xi'an, China. From each patient, about 8.9 milliliters of peripheral blood was collected into an EDTA anticoagulant tube. Ficoll Paque Plus density gradient separation was used to isolate PBMCs, and no further T cell sorting was done. RNA quality was checked with an Agilent 2100 Bioanalyzer and agarose gel, and concentration with a NanoDrop 2000.

Sequenced here: peripheral blood mononuclear cells (PBMCs), sampled when the disease was refractory, from a patient treated with antithyroid drugs. This sequence uses TRBV5-4 and TRBJ2-6; no D gene call is confident. This receptor was obtained from a female donor with Graves disease. The DNA is TGTGCCAGCAGGGTTCCTGGGGCCAACGTCCTGACTTTC. This is translated as CASRVPGANVLTF.